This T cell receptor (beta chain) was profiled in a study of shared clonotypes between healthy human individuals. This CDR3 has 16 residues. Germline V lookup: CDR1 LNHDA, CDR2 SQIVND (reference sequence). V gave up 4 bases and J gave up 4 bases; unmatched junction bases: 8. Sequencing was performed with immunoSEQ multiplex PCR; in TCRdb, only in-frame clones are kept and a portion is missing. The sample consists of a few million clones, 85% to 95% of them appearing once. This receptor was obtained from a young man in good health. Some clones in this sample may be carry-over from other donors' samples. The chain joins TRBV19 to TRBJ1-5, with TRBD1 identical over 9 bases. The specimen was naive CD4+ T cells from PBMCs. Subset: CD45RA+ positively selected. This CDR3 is CASSTYPGQGNQPQHF. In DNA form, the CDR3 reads TGTGCCAGTAGTACATACCCGGGACAGGGAAATCAGCCCCAGCATTTT. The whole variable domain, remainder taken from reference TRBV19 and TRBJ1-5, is DGGITQSPKYLFRKEGQNVTLSCEQNLNHDAMYWYRQDPGQGLRLIYYSQIVNDFQKGDIAEGYSVSREKKESFPLTVTSAQKNPTAFYLCASSTYPGQGNQPQHFGDGTRLSIL.